These 9 T cell receptor beta chains came from one sample sequenced in a study of technical replicates of blood from a handful of donors. Assay: immunoSEQ multiplex PCR; the TCRdb copy retains only in-frame clones and omits some. The sample consists of approximately 85,000 clones, 94% of them appearing once. The sample taken for sequencing was T cells isolated from PBMCs. These receptors were obtained from a human donor in good health.

The chain links TRBV5-4 to TRBJ2-7; tentative D call: TRBD1 (6 bases). Trimming removed 9 bases at V and 2 bases at J, with 12 bases between. Germline V gives CDR1 SGHNT, CDR2 YYREEE (reference sequence). CDR3 length equals 12 residues. CDR3 region: CATNRAPYEQYF. The CDR3 DNA is TGTGCCACCAACAGGGCACCCTACGAGCAGTACTTC. The variable domain in full, completed from reference TRBV5-4 and TRBJ2-7, reads ETGVTQSPTHLIKTRGQQVTLRCSSQSGHNTVSWYQQALGQGPQFIFQYYREEENGRGNFPPRFSGLQFPNYSSELNVNALELDDSALYLCATNRAPYEQYFGPGTRLTVT.

This clone has more than one count but fewer than ten. This chain uses TRBV25-1 with TRBJ1-2; 8 bases agree with TRBD1. Germline CDR1 reads MGHDK; CDR2 reads SYGVNS. This CDR3 contains 14 residues. Trimming took 4 bases from V and 5 from J; bases not matched to a gene: 6. The DNA of the CDR3 is TGTGCCAGCAGTGTACAGGGGGTAGAGTATGGCTACACCTTC. Translated, it gives CASSVQGVEYGYTF.

This CDR3 reads CASSLFYMGQTTEAFF. In DNA form, the CDR3 reads TGTGCCAGCAGCTTATTTTATATGGGACAGACCACTGAAGCTTTCTTT. The rearrangement joins TRBV7-2 to TRBJ1-1, with 7 bases identical to TRBD1. The V gene end was trimmed by 2 bases and the J gene end by 4 bases; junction bases not matched to a gene: 10. Germline CDR1 reads SGHTA; CDR2 reads FQGNSA. The CDR3 runs 16 residues.

This chain joins TRBV29-1 and TRBJ2-1; D is perhaps TRBD1 (6 bases). Germline values: CDR1 SQVTM, CDR2 ANQGSEA. The CDR3 contains 14 residues. Trimming took off 4 bases at V and 2 bases at J, with 12 bases between the two ends. CDR3 in amino acids: CSVVAGVPYNEQFF. DNA of the CDR3: TGCAGCGTTGTTGCAGGGGTCCCCTACAATGAGCAGTTCTTC.

The rearrangement joins TRBV11-2 to TRBJ2-7, with a weak D call TRBD1 (5 bases). Germline-derived CDR1 and CDR2 are SGHAT and FQNNGV. V was trimmed by 4 bases and J by 0 bases, leaving 19 bases between them. The length of the CDR3 is 17 residues. The CDR3 DNA reads as TGTGCCAGCAGCTCTTATGTGGGGCCCAAAAGCTCCTACGAGCAGTACTTC. Protein product: CASSSYVGPKSSYEQYF. The entire variable domain, with the rest obtained from reference TRBV11-2 and TRBJ2-7, is as follows: EAGVAQSPRYKIIEKRQSVAFWCNPISGHATLYWYQQILGQGPKLLIQFQNNGVVDDSQLPKDRFSAERLKGVDSTLKIQPAKLEDSAVYLCASSSYVGPKSSYEQYFGPGTRLTVT.

This chain connects TRBV19 to TRBJ2-5; weak D call: TRBD2 (7 bases). The CDR3 runs to 18 residues. The V gene's germline CDR1 is LNHDA and CDR2 SQIVND (reference sequence). Between the trimmed V and J ends, which lost 5 bases and 5 bases, there was a span of 27 bases. The CDR3 sequence: CASSSFRDMRGGGETQYF. The CDR3 region has the DNA TGTGCCAGTAGTTCCTTCAGGGACATGCGCGGCGGGGGCGAGACCCAGTACTTC.

The chain carries TRBV6-5 and TRBJ1-4, with D unresolved. The CDR3 sequence is 14 residues long. In germline, CDR1 is MNHEY, CDR2 SVGAGI. Trimming left V 0 bases short and J 7 bases short, with 9 bases between. In DNA form, the CDR3 reads TGTGCCAGCAGTTACTCCAGAGGGAGTGAAAAACTGTTTTTT. Amino acids: CASSYSRGSEKLFF.

The rearrangement joins TRBV5-4 to TRBJ2-5; TRBD2 matches 12 bases. This CDR3 contains 16 residues. Germline V gives CDR1 SGHNT, CDR2 YYREEE (reference sequence). V lost 0 bases and J lost 4; bases outside the gene matches: 4. The CDR3, as DNA: TGTGCCAGCAGCTTGGGGACTAGCGGGACTCGAGAGACCCAGTACTTC. Translation gives CASSLGTSGTRETQYF.

This chain connects TRBV5-1 to TRBJ2-7; perhaps TRBD2 as D (6 bases). The CDR3 runs to 16 residues. Trimming removed 4 bases at V and 1 base at J, with 18 bases between. The germline V gene has CDR1 SGHRS and CDR2 YFSETQ. The CDR3 DNA follows: TGCGCCAGCAGCCCCGCTGGCGGGGAAGATTCCTACGAGCAGTACTTC. Its protein product is CASSPAGGEDSYEQYF. Supplemented by reference TRBV5-1 and TRBJ2-7, the full variable domain reads KAGVTQTPRYLIKTRGQQVTLSCSPISGHRSVSWYQQTPGQGLQFLFEYFSETQRNKGNFPGRFSGRQFSNSRSEMNVSTLELGDSALYLCASSPAGGEDSYEQYFGPGTRLTVT.